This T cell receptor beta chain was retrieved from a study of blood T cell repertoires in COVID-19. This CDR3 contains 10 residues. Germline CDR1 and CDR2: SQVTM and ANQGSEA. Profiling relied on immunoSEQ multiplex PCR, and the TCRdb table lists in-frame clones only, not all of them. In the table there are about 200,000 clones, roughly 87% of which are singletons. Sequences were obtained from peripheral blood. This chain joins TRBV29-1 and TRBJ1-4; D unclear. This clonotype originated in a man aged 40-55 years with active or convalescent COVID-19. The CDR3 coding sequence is TGCGGAGGTATTAATGAAAAACTGTTTTTT. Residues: CGGINEKLFF.